A single sample is the source of the 5 T cell receptor beta chains below, sequenced in a study of cytomegalovirus exposure and HLA in healthy donors. The PCR was carried out with 60 Vbeta primers and 13 Jbeta primers. TCRdb's copy holds only in-frame clones and misses some; the assay was immunoSEQ multiplex PCR. The table has about 90,000 clones, 75% to 90% seen once; the top ten hold around 2.5%. The sequenced sample was PBMCs. These receptor sequences come from a young man in good health and CMV-seronegative.

The V gene is TRBV5-4, the J gene TRBJ2-1; TRBD2 might be the D (5 bases). V was clipped by 4 bases and J by 3 bases, with 17 bases between them. CDR3 length equals 16 residues. Germline V CDR1 and CDR2: SGHNT, YYREEE (reference sequence). CDR3 loop: CASSRGEGGDYNEQFF. The DNA for the CDR3 is TGTGCCAGCAGCCGTGGAGAGGGTGGTGACTACAATGAGCAGTTCTTC.

The chain recombines TRBV25-1 with TRBJ2-1, with D possibly matching TRBD2 (5 bases). V was clipped by 7 bases and J by 3 bases, with 10 bases between them. The CDR3 covers 13 residues. Germline V lookup: CDR1 MGHDK, CDR2 SYGVNS. The chain's CDR3 is CASIGDFYNEQFF. CDR3 coding DNA: TGTGCCAGCATCGGGGATTTCTACAATGAGCAGTTCTTC.

The gene calls are TRBV27 and TRBJ2-5; TRBD2 agrees at 10 bases. The CDR3 consists of 16 residues. The germline V gene encodes CDR1 MNHEY and CDR2 SMNVEV (reference sequence). Trimming cost V 5 bases and J 2 bases; bases outside gene matches: 8. CDR3 sequence reads: CASSPTTSGLQETQYF. DNA of the CDR3: TGTGCCAGCAGTCCCACGACTAGCGGGCTTCAAGAGACCCAGTACTTC.

V and J are TRBV7-9 and TRBJ2-7; D not resolved. Deletions cut 1 base from V and 1 base from J, with 5 bases between. Germline CDR1 is SEHNR and CDR2 is FQNEAQ (reference sequence). CDR3 size: 13 residues. CDR3 nucleotide sequence: TGTGCCAGCAGCTTAGTACAGTCCTACGAGCAGTACTTC. Encoded protein: CASSLVQSYEQYF.

This chain connects TRBV2 to TRBJ2-7; D unclear. The CDR3 has 12 amino acids. Between the trimmed V and J ends, which lost 6 bases and 1 base, there was a span of 7 bases. Germline V gene lookup returns CDR1 SNHLY and CDR2 FYNNEI. The DNA of the CDR3 is TGTGCCAGCAGGCGGCTGTCCTACGAGCAGTACTTC. This gives the protein CASRRLSYEQYF.